The sequence of this TCR beta chain was determined in a study of human T cells and chemical hapten exposure. Time point of the sample: patch test 2, 6 weeks after DPC sensitization. This sample's treatment: therapeutic diphenylcyclopropenone sensitization with weekly scalp DPC. TCRdb analysed the RACE reads with MiXCR anew, one entry per CDR3 protein. The data contain about 400,000 distinct CDR3 sequences, roughly 6.3% of them singletons. Sequenced material: whole blood, taken in connection with sensitization to the hapten diphenylcyclopropenone (DPC). This receptor was taken from a woman younger than 35 with alopecia areata. Some clones in this sample may be carry-over from other donors' samples.

CDR3 sequence reads: CASSEAAGDGDEQYF. CDR3 sequence (DNA): TGTGCCAGCAGTGAAGCTGCAGGCGACGGGGACGAGCAGTACTTC. This chain uses TRBV6-1 with TRBJ2-7, with D tentatively TRBD2 (5 bases). V lost 0 bases to trimming and J lost 5 bases, with 14 bases between them. This CDR3 contains 15 residues. Germline loops: CDR1 MNHNS, CDR2 SASEGT.